Listed below are T cell receptor beta chains from one sample, sequenced in a study of OX40 agonist ivuxolimab in advanced cancers. TCRdb's table, derived via immunoSEQ multiplex PCR, lists solely in-frame clones and lacks some. The sample includes 90,000 to 100,000 clones, roughly 87% seen only once; the top ten take roughly 0.52%. Material: CD4+ or CD8+ T cells sorted from blood, obtained in a trial of the OX40 agonist ivuxolimab. The receptors were gathered from an adult with an advanced solid tumor such as melanoma, head and neck, liver or kidney cancer. The CDR3 runs from the conserved cysteine through the conserved F or W. The order of the fields is CDR3 DNA, CDR3 protein, V gene, D gene, clone size, J gene. The D gene is left open where the match is weak. A clone size is listed for some rows: how often the clone was seen (once, few, many), or a class if it is expanded.

TGCGCCAGCAGCAGGTTCAACCGGGGGGCGAACACCGGGGAGCTGTTTTTT,CASSRFNRGANTGELFF,TRBV5-1,TRBD2,.,TRBJ2-2
TGTGCCAGCAGCGTAGGAAAAACTAGCGGTTACACAGATACGCAGTATTTT,CASSVGKTSGYTDTQYF,TRBV9,TRBD2,.,TRBJ2-3
TGCGCCAGCAGTTTGAACCCGGGACAGGGAGAGCAGTACTTC,CASSLNPGQGEQYF,TRBV5-1,TRBD1,.,TRBJ2-7
TGTGCCAGCAGAGAACAGGGGCTAGGAGGAAACACCATATATTTT,CASREQGLGGNTIYF,TRBV2,TRBD1,.,TRBJ1-3
TGTGCTAGTGGTTTGTCCCCCACAGATACGCAGTATTTT,CASGLSPTDTQYF,TRBV12-5,.,once,TRBJ2-3
TGTGCCAGTAGTACTAACCGGGCCCTCCGGAGGGATACGCAGTATTTT,CASSTNRALRRDTQYF,TRBV19,.,.,TRBJ2-3
TGTGCCAGCAGCTTCCAGGGAGCAGCCGGCGAGCAGTACTTC,CASSFQGAAGEQYF,TRBV11-2,.,.,TRBJ2-7
TGTGCCAGCAGTTTAACGTTCGGGGAGCTGTTTTTT,CASSLTFGELFF,TRBV28,.,.,TRBJ2-2
TGTGCCAGCAGCTTAGATCGCTACCCTGGGGCCAACGTCCTGACTTTC,CASSLDRYPGANVLTF,TRBV7-2,.,.,TRBJ2-6
TGTGCCAGCAGTCGCATAGCTGGGGCCAACGTCCTGACTTTC,CASSRIAGANVLTF,TRBV2,.,.,TRBJ2-6
TGTGCCAGCAGCTTGGCCGGTGGGAACACCATATATTTT,CASSLAGGNTIYF,TRBV5-4,.,.,TRBJ1-3
TGTGCCAGCTCACCAGGCGTGCAGCGGCCCTACGAGCAGTACTTC,CASSPGVQRPYEQYF,TRBV18,.,.,TRBJ2-7
TGTGCCAGCAGCCTCGGGGGGCATTCGGGCACAGATACGCAGTATTTT,CASSLGGHSGTDTQYF,TRBV9,.,few,TRBJ2-3
TGTGCCAGCTCACCTATGACAGGAATCTACGAGCAGTACTTC,CASSPMTGIYEQYF,TRBV18,.,once,TRBJ2-7
TGTGCTCTGGGAGGGTCTGGTTCACCCCTCCACTTT,CALGGSGSPLHF,TRBV12-5,.,.,TRBJ1-6
TGTGCCAGCAGCTTAGGTTCCGGATTTAGCAATCAGCCCCAGCATTTT,CASSLGSGFSNQPQHF,TRBV7-2,.,.,TRBJ1-5
TGCGCCAGCAGCTTGGAGTTTTTCAGGGGGTTCTCCTACGAGCAGTACTTC,CASSLEFFRGFSYEQYF,TRBV5-1,TRBD1,.,TRBJ2-7
TGTGCCAGCAGCGAAACAGGGATGAACACTGAAGCTTTCTTT,CASSETGMNTEAFF,TRBV7-3,.,.,TRBJ1-1